This T cell receptor beta chain was recorded in a study of T cell responses to AZD1222 COVID-19 vaccine. Whole-study results and caveats: Repertoire sampling happened only post peak T cell response. Regions left unmutated in variants are reportedly the target of nearly half of spike-specific TCRs. Just 5 to 7 people given AZD1222 tested seropositive at baseline. Spike-specific TCR breadth and depth went up after people got two AZD1222 doses.

V shed 1 base, J shed 6 bases, and the junction held 11 bases outside the gene matches. This CDR3 is built from 16 residues. Germline V gene sequence: CDR1 SGHRS, CDR2 YFSETQ. Worth noting for this clone: Its target is unknown.

Sequencing used immunoSEQ multiplex PCR; TCRdb keeps in-frame clones, though not all of them. This sample has roughly 160,000 clones; about 95% occur once, and the top ten carry approximately 0.6%. The sample was peripheral blood, taken on day 0 of AZD1222 vaccination. This sequence originates from an adult in good health. V gene TRBV5-1 combines with J gene TRBJ2-3, with TRBD2 identical over 7 bases. CDR3 loop: CASSLLGGTGGDTQYF. CDR3 bases: TGCGCCAGCAGCTTGCTCGGCGGGACGGGGGGTGATACGCAGTATTTT.